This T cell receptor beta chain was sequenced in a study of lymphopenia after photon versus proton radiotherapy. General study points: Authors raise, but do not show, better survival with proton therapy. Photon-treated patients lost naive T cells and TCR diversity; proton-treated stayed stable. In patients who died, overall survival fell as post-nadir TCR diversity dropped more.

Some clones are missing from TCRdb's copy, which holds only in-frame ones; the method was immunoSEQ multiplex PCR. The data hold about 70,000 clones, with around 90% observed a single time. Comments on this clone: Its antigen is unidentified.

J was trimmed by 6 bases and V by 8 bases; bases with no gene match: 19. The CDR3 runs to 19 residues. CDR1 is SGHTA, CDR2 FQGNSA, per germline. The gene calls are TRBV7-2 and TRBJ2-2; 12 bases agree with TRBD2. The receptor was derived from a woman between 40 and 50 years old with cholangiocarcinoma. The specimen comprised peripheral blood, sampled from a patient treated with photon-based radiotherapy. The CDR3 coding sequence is TGTGCCAGCCGTCGCGGAGGTAGACTAGCGGGAGTTCCTTCCGGGGAGCTGTTTTTT. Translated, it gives CASRRGGRLAGVPSGELFF. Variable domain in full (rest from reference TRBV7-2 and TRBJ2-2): GAGVSQSPSNKVTEKGKDVELRCDPISGHTALYWYRQSLGQGLEFLIYFQGNSAPDKSGLPSDRFSAERTGGSVSTLTIQRTQQEDSAVYLCASRRGGRLAGVPSGELFFGEGSRLTVL.